These 29 T cell receptor beta chains were sequenced from one sample in a study of OX40 agonist ivuxolimab in advanced cancers. Clones were read by immunoSEQ multiplex PCR, and TCRdb kept only the in-frame ones, dropping some. The data hold some 30,000 clones, with about 86% observed a single time. Sequenced material: CD4+ or CD8+ T cells sorted from blood, taken in a trial of the OX40 agonist ivuxolimab. The receptors originated from an adult with an advanced solid tumor such as melanoma, head and neck, liver or kidney cancer.

J is TRBJ1-6 and V is TRBV5-1; TRBD1 matches at 7 bases. The CDR3 extends over 15 amino acids. The junction had 6 bases not matched to a gene; V was cut back by 2 bases and J by 7 bases. Germline V CDR1 and CDR2: SGHRS, YFSETQ. CDR3 loop: CASSLTGAMNSPLHF. The CDR3 nucleotides read TGCGCCAGCAGCTTAACAGGGGCGATGAATTCACCCCTCCACTTT.

The rearrangement links TRBV7-8 to TRBJ2-7, with 8 bases matching TRBD2. The CDR3 length is 15 residues. Germline V gene sequence: CDR1 SGHVS, CDR2 FQNEAQ. J was trimmed by 1 base and V by 6 bases; bases with no gene match: 8. CDR3 coding DNA: TGTGCCAGCAGACAGAAGCGGGGGCCATCCTACGAGCAGTACTTC. It yields the protein CASRQKRGPSYEQYF. Full variable domain (outside the CDR3, taken from reference TRBV7-8 and TRBJ2-7): GAGVSQSPRYKVAKRGQDVALRCDPISGHVSLFWYQQALGQGPEFLTYFQNEAQLDKSGLPSDRFFAERPEGSVSTLKIQRTQQEDSAVYLCASRQKRGPSYEQYFGPGTRLTVT.

The V and J genes are TRBV6-5 and TRBJ1-1; no reliable D call. The CDR3 is 13 amino acids. Germline V gene lookup returns CDR1 MNHEY and CDR2 SVGAGI. Trimming removed 7 bases from V and 0 bases from J, with 9 bases in between. This chain's CDR3 is CASIGRVNTEAFF. Here the CDR3 DNA reads TGTGCCAGCATAGGGCGGGTGAACACTGAAGCTTTCTTT.

The rearrangement links TRBV6-5 to TRBJ1-6, with D unclear. Trimming stripped 5 bases from V and 13 bases from J, with 9 bases between. CDR1 is MNHEY, CDR2 SVGAGI, per germline. This CDR3 spans 11 amino acids. The CDR3 reads CASSIDSPLHF. CDR3 nucleotides: TGTGCCAGCAGTATTGATAGTCCCCTCCACTTT.

CDR3 in amino acids: CASSVGTGPTYEQYF. CDR3 coding DNA: TGTGCCAGCAGCGTAGGAACAGGGCCAACCTACGAGCAGTACTTC. The chain links TRBV9 to TRBJ2-7, with D perhaps TRBD1 (6 bases). The CDR3 spans 15 residues. Germline CDR1 is SGDLS and CDR2 is YYNGEE. Trimming removed 0 bases at V and 2 bases at J, with 12 bases between.

This chain links TRBV27 with TRBJ2-7, with D possibly called TRBD1 or TRBD2 (8 bases each). From germline, CDR1 is MNHEY and CDR2 SMNVEV (reference sequence). This CDR3 region has 22 residues. V was cut by 2 bases and J by 5 bases, with 37 bases left in between. CDR3 loop: CASSLPPRTGKFSSGIVHEQYF. CDR3 sequence (DNA): TGTGCCAGCAGTTTACCCCCCCGGACAGGGAAGTTTAGTAGCGGGATAGTTCACGAGCAGTACTTC.

The chain links TRBV11-2 to TRBJ1-4; maybe TRBD1 (5 bases). The germline CDR1 and CDR2 sequences are SGHAT and FQNNGV. Trimming shortened V by 5 bases and J by 4 bases, and 17 bases separated the two germline ends. The CDR3 is 16 residues long. In DNA, the CDR3 is TGTGCCAGCAGCCTATGGGGGGGACCACTTAATGAAAAACTGTTTTTT. Its protein product is CASSLWGGPLNEKLFF.

The rearrangement links TRBV11-2 to TRBJ2-7; TRBD2 agrees at 9 bases. Trimming removed 1 base from V and 1 base from J; junction bases left unmatched: 11. CDR3 size: 18 residues. Germline V gene sequence: CDR1 SGHAT, CDR2 FQNNGV. DNA of the CDR3: TGTGCCAGCAGCTTAGGCGGCCCGAGGACTAGCGCTTCCTACGAGCAGTACTTC. Its protein is CASSLGGPRTSASYEQYF.

V usage is TRBV21-1 and J usage is TRBJ1-4. TRBV21-1 is termed a pseudogene. The CDR3 loop spans 15 amino acids. The CDR3 nucleotides read TGTGCCAGCAGCAAAGATGGCCGAGGAGGGGAAAAACTGTTTTTT. This codes for CASSKDGRGGEKLFF.

The gene calls are TRBV7-8 and TRBJ2-7, with D perhaps matching TRBD1 (5 bases). Germline-derived CDR1 and CDR2 are SGHVS and FQNEAQ. This CDR3 contains 13 residues. V lost 0 bases and J 4 bases, leaving 7 bases between the germline ends. The CDR3 DNA follows: TGTGCCAGCAGCTTAGCCCAGGGTTACGAGCAGTACTTC. Translated: CASSLAQGYEQYF.

In this sample, this clone turned up many times. The V and J genes are TRBV2 and TRBJ1-1; D might be TRBD1 (5 bases). The ends were cut back, 2 bases at V and 5 bases at J, with 12 bases in the middle. The germline gives CDR1 SNHLY, CDR2 FYNNEI. The CDR3 has 14 residues. The CDR3 DNA sequence: TGTGCCAGCAGTGAACGCTCAAAGGGGACTGAAGCTTTCTTT. Translated, it gives CASSERSKGTEAFF.

This clone was counted a single time. The rearrangement links TRBV7-9 to TRBJ2-7, with 7 bases lining up with TRBD1. The CDR3 contains 14 residues. The J segment lost 2 bases and the V segment lost 4 bases, leaving 5 bases of the junction unmatched. Germline V gives CDR1 SEHNR, CDR2 FQNEAQ (reference sequence). CDR3 DNA: TGTGCCAGCAGCTACCGGGACAGACCCTACGAGCAGTACTTC. Protein sequence: CASSYRDRPYEQYF.

This sequence joins TRBV9 and TRBJ2-7; TRBD2 might be the D (5 bases). The CDR3 is 15 residues long. Trimming left V 2 bases short and J 1 base short, with 13 bases between. Germline values: CDR1 SGDLS, CDR2 YYNGEE. The CDR3 sequence: CASSVGEGASYEQYF. CDR3 coding DNA: TGTGCCAGCAGCGTGGGCGAGGGTGCGTCCTACGAGCAGTACTTC.

The chain couples TRBV11-3 to TRBJ2-7, with D possibly TRBD1 on 5 matching bases. With 3 bases removed from V and 6 bases from J, the gap between germline ends came to 12 bases. Looked up from germline, CDR1 is SGHNT and CDR2 is YENEEA. The CDR3 is 13 amino acids. DNA for the CDR3: TGTGCCAGCAGCTTTAGTCAACAGGCCGAGCAGTACTTC. Protein product: CASSFSQQAEQYF.

This clone ranks as medium-sized (0.01 to 0.1%). This chain links TRBV7-9 with TRBJ1-4, with D tentatively TRBD1 (5 bases). The CDR3 covers 12 residues. Trimming pared 7 bases from V and 8 bases from J, leaving 11 bases between. Germline loops: CDR1 SEHNR, CDR2 FQNEAQ (reference sequence). CDR3 nucleotide sequence: TGTGCCAGCACCGCGGGGGGAGAAAAACTGTTTTTT. Translated, it gives CASTAGGEKLFF. The variable domain in full, with the rest retrieved from reference TRBV7-9 and TRBJ1-4, is DTGVSQNPRHKITKRGQNVTFRCDPISEHNRLYWYRQTLGQGPEFLTYFQNEAQLEKSRLLSDRFSAERPKGSFSTLEIQRTEQGDSAMYLCASTAGGEKLFFGSGTQLSVL.

The CDR3 here is CASSLGQKNQPQHF. As DNA, the CDR3 is TGTGCCAGCAGTCTGGGACAGAAAAATCAGCCCCAGCATTTT. J is TRBJ1-5 and V is TRBV6-5; 7 bases agree with TRBD1. Germline CDR1 is MNHEY and CDR2 is SVGAGI. This CDR3 contains 14 residues. With V trimmed by 5 bases and J by 4 bases, 5 bases remained unmatched.

In DNA, the CDR3 is TGTGCCAGCAGCGTAGTCGATGGAGGTAGCGAGACCCAGTACTTC. Protein sequence: CASSVVDGGSETQYF. This chain uses TRBV9 with TRBJ2-5; perhaps TRBD2 as D (5 bases). Trimming removed 0 bases at V and 5 bases at J, with 14 bases between. This CDR3 region has 15 residues. CDR1 SGDLS and CDR2 YYNGEE come from the germline V gene.

J is TRBJ2-3 and V is TRBV10-2; no clear D gene. Trimming shortened V by 6 bases and J by 1 base, and 2 bases separated the two germline ends. From germline, CDR1 is WSHSY and CDR2 SAAADI. This CDR3 region has 11 residues. The CDR3 nucleotides are TGCGCCAGCAGGGGCACAGATACGCAGTATTTT. As protein: CASRGTDTQYF.

The chain carries TRBV7-6 and TRBJ1-5, with D unclear. There are 14 residues in the CDR3. V was cut by 1 base and J by 6 bases, with 10 bases left in between. Germline V gene lookup returns CDR1 SGHVS and CDR2 FNYEAQ. Here the CDR3 reads CASSLGFGIQPQHF. CDR3 sequence (DNA): TGTGCCAGCAGCTTAGGGTTCGGCATTCAGCCCCAGCATTTT.

The chain carries TRBV7-3 and TRBJ1-2; TRBD1 agrees at 7 bases. The CDR3 loop spans 16 amino acids. The junction had 9 bases not matched to a gene; V was cut back by 4 bases and J by 1 base. The germline V gene encodes CDR1 SGHTA and CDR2 FQGTGA. The CDR3, as DNA: TGTGCCAGCAGCTCCCCCTTGAGGGACAGTAACTATGGCTACACCTTC. Residues: CASSSPLRDSNYGYTF.

The V call is TRBV28, the J call TRBJ2-3; 7 nucleotides match TRBD2. The germline V gene encodes CDR1 MDHEN and CDR2 SYDVKM. The CDR3 totals 20 residues. V trimming: 4 bases; J trimming: 0 bases; junction bases outside the gene matches: 19. The CDR3 region is CASSSSRRLAVESSTDTQYF. The DNA of the CDR3 is TGTGCCAGCAGTTCCTCCCGTCGGCTAGCGGTCGAATCTAGCACAGATACGCAGTATTTT.

CDR3 sequence reads: CASSPPSTGSNTEAFF. CDR3 sequence (DNA): TGTGCCAGCTCACCACCGTCGACAGGGTCTAACACTGAAGCTTTCTTT. V usage is TRBV18 and J usage is TRBJ1-1, with 7 bases fitting TRBD1. The CDR3 contains 16 residues. Germline loops: CDR1 KGHSH, CDR2 LQKENI. The V gene end was trimmed by 0 bases and the J gene end by 2 bases; junction bases not matched to a gene: 6.

The chain combines TRBV6-6 with TRBJ2-7, with D possibly TRBD1 on 6 matching bases. The CDR3 runs to 15 residues. Germline CDR1 is MNHNY and CDR2 is SVGAGI (reference sequence). Trimming took 0 bases from V and 1 from J, leaving 10 bases between them. The CDR3 loop reads CASSYSTGQSYEQYF. In DNA, the CDR3 is TGTGCCAGCAGTTACTCGACGGGACAATCCTACGAGCAGTACTTC.

The chain employs TRBV11-2 and TRBJ2-5; D unclear. Gene TRBJ2-7 matches the end of the DNA better, so the J call may be wrong. CDR3 size: 12 residues. The germline gives CDR1 SGHAT, CDR2 FQNNGV. The CDR3 DNA is TGTGCCAGCAGCACGACCATCTACGAGCAGTACTTC. It yields the protein CASSTTIYEQYF.

This clone was detected only a few times. The rearrangement links TRBV15 to TRBJ1-2, with D maybe TRBD1 (6 bases). The V gene lost 3 bases and the J gene lost 4 bases, with 15 bases spanning the gap. This CDR3 has 15 residues. CDR1 and CDR2 (germline): LNHNV, YYDKDF (reference sequence). CDR3 coding DNA: TGTGCCACCAGCAGCGGACAGTTAAATTCCTATGGCTACACCTTC. Amino acids: CATSSGQLNSYGYTF.

The rearrangement joins TRBV6-1 to TRBJ1-6; 7 bases fit TRBD1. The germline gives CDR1 MNHNS, CDR2 SASEGT. The CDR3 covers 13 residues. The V segment lost 9 bases and the J segment 10 bases; nucleotides outside the gene matches: 9. In nucleotides, the CDR3 is TGTGCCAGGTCTGAGACAGGGCGGTCACCCCTCCACTTT. Its protein product is CARSETGRSPLHF.

This chain joins TRBV29-1 and TRBJ2-2, with 10 positions matching TRBD1. The CDR3 sequence is 16 residues long. V was pared by 7 bases and J by 6 bases, with 14 bases of the junction left unmatched. The germline V gene encodes CDR1 SQVTM and CDR2 ANQGSEA. The CDR3 DNA follows: TGCAGCGCGTACCGTTCGACAGGGGGCGCGGCCGGGGAGCTGTTTTTT. It codes for CSAYRSTGGAAGELFF.

The chain couples TRBV4-2 to TRBJ2-1, with TRBD2 as a possible D gene (5 bases). Germline loops: CDR1 LGHNA, CDR2 YNFKEQ. The CDR3 extends over 16 amino acids. V was cut by 4 bases and J by 0 bases, with 13 bases left in between. This CDR3 is CASSRASSSSYNEQFF. The CDR3 DNA reads TGTGCCAGCAGCCGCGCTAGCTCGAGCTCCTACAATGAGCAGTTCTTC.

This clone has only one observation. This chain connects TRBV27 to TRBJ1-5; the match to TRBD1 covers 8 bases. Germline CDR1 MNHEY, CDR2 SMNVEV (reference sequence). The CDR3 contains 16 residues. The V segment lost 4 bases and the J segment 2 bases; nucleotides outside the gene matches: 7. This chain's CDR3 is CASSSIYRGGNQPQHF. The CDR3 nucleotides read TGTGCCAGCAGTTCGATCTACAGGGGGGGCAATCAGCCCCAGCATTTT.